This TCR beta chain stems from a study of shared clonotypes between healthy human individuals (TCRdb year 2020). Regarding the research as a whole: A few men and two women, aged 18 to 49 years, made up the cohort. For each donor, three plates each were used for CD4 naive and CD4 memory, two plates were used for CD8 naive, and one plate was used for CD8 memory. To estimate repertoire size and how much clonotypes are shared between individuals, the study performed deep sequencing of blood TCR repertoires from a few healthy adults. To increase sequencing depth and limit assay-specific biases, different laboratories used diverse techniques to prepare libraries and sequence TCR repertoires. Each donor's leukapheresis produced roughly between roughly 0.94 and 9.5 billion PBMCs.

Healthy HIV-negative adults with no recently reported acute infections or vaccinations were included as donors. Every donor was a Caucasian adult residing in Nashville, Tennessee, USA. CD4+ T cells were enriched by magnetic negative selection, after which naive cells were positively selected on CD45RA and the negative fraction was taken as the memory subset. After blood collection by leukapheresis, PBMCs were isolated using Ficoll-Histopaque density gradient centrifugation and then cryopreserved in the vapor phase of liquid nitrogen. Purity and quantity of every magnetically sorted T cell population were checked by analytical flow cytometry. From each sorted fraction, genomic DNA was isolated and quantified by UV absorbance on a Nanodrop 2000c. Using the deep immunoSEQ assay, TCR CDR3 regions were amplified from genomic DNA by multiplex PCR. Genomic DNA extracted from each cell subset was distributed evenly over all wells of several immunoSEQ 96-well plates, and each plate served as one replicate. For sorted subsets, approximately 190 ng of genomic DNA, equivalent to around 30,000 T cell genomes, went into each replicate PCR. The purified libraries were quantified using a Qubit 3.0 fluorometer, sized with a Bioanalyzer 2100, and then quantified again using the KAPA Library Quantification kit. A separate single-read 150-cycle Illumina NextSeq 550 flow cell was used to sequence each immunoSEQ 96-well plate. The paper's data handling went like this. Because the immunoSEQ output included only junctional sequences and no quality scores, the filtering could not be the same as the filtering used for full-length reads. To assign V/J genes and CDR3, sequences were annotated against IMGT germline references using PyIR, a Python wrapper for IgBLAST v1.9. Reads were removed for weak V/J assignments (E-value above 1e-6), missing CDR3, stop codons, out-of-frame junctions, or ambiguous translated residues. V3J clonotypes were defined as sequences sharing the same inferred V gene, J gene, and CDR3 amino acid sequence. To compute the percentage overlap between repertoires, the number of shared unique clonotypes was divided by the size of the smaller repertoire. Repertoire richness was assessed with RTK rarefaction, the Chao1 estimator, and Recon v2.1 estimates of unobserved clonotypes. Generation probabilities for all TCRbeta clonotypes obtained by the gDNA method from a handful of donors were computed using OLGA. The table comes from immuneACCESS by way of TCRdb, which keeps in-frame sequences with V and J called. Part of the clones is missing from these tables; in studies checked, under half for an unresolved V gene and the rest for unknown reasons. V and J calls and clone size follow that table, whereas D and trimming were derived from the DNA. In this sample the table shows 2 million to 2.5 million clones, roughly 93% of which occur a single time. The ten largest clones take up approximately 0.4% of the sample.

A note on this clone: Its antigen is still unknown. Per-nucleotide qualities are absent, and no much larger clonotype sits a single base away.

What the study reported, not specific to this receptor: Across a handful of donors, about 5.2% of naive CD4, roughly 3.3% of naive CD8, approximately 2.5% of memory CD4, and about 0.44% of memory CD8 clonotypes were shared. Based on pairwise subsampling, the degree of clonotype sharing among donors was expected to be affected by sequencing depth. Sampling was limited to blood, and TCR repertoires in tissue likely differ from TCR repertoires in blood. Naive subsets generally had larger estimated clonotype richness than memory subsets. Because the study included a small number of donors, the genetic and exposure-history diversity represented was limited. Compared with non-shared clonotypes, clonotypes shared by all four sorted-subset donors had higher generation probabilities. Rarefaction of sorted-subset datasets indicated incomplete sequencing despite the large sequencing depth.

A distance of 12 bases separates the germline ends of V and J, which lose 2 bases and 6 bases respectively. CDR1 and CDR2, looked up from the germline V gene (reference sequence), are MNHEY and SMNVEV. The CDR3 runs 14 residues from the cysteine to the phenylalanine. The only DNA kept is the CDR3, 42 bases in frame from the first base. The material sequenced was naive CD4+ T cells from PBMCs. This specimen's cell subset or site label, per the study, means: CD45RA+ positively selected. The V and J genes are TRBV27 and TRBJ2-3, and possibly TRBD1, on 5 matching bases. This TCR was recovered from a young man in good health. Some clones in this sample may be carry-over from other donors' samples. At the DNA level, the sequence is TGTGCCAGCAGTTTAAGGACAAGTTGGGATACGCAGTATTTT. Its protein is CASSLRTSWDTQYF.